Shown below are 8 T cell receptor beta chains from a single sample sequenced in a study of Graves' ophthalmopathy and Graves' hyperthyroidism. Researchers took RNA transcripts and amplified TCR beta CDR3 regions from them. First-round RT-PCR relied on HTBI primers, and a second-round multiplex PCR came next. TCRdb passed the multiplex PCR reads through MiXCR, listing each CDR3 protein once. The sample holds approximately 1.2 million distinct CDR3 sequences; about 35% are singletons and the top ten take approximately 12%. The source material was peripheral blood or thyroid tissue (not recorded which). These receptors were taken from an adult man with Graves' hyperthyroidism.

This clonotype was observed once. The CDR3 loop reads CASSDQRAGVAGELFF. For the CDR3, the DNA is TGTGCCAGCAGCGACCAAAGAGCGGGAGTTGCCGGGGAGCTGTTTTTT. V and J are TRBV9 and TRBJ2-2, with TRBD2 identical over 8 bases. J was trimmed by 6 bases and V by 3 bases; bases with no gene match: 10. The CDR3 has 16 residues. Germline-derived CDR1 and CDR2 are SGDLS and YYNGEE.

V gene TRBV13 combines with J gene TRBJ1-1, with a possible D match to TRBD1 (6 bases). The V end was cut by 2 bases, the J end by 5 bases, with 12 bases between. Germline V gene sequence: CDR1 PRHDT, CDR2 FYEKMQ (reference sequence). This CDR3 has 14 amino acids. The CDR3 DNA follows: TGTGCCAGCAGCTTAACAGGGCGTTTGACTGAAGCTTTCTTT. This codes for CASSLTGRLTEAFF.

This clonotype was counted between two and nine times. The rearrangement joins TRBV19 to TRBJ2-7; TRBD1 is a possible D gene (5 bases). Germline CDR1 LNHDA, CDR2 SQIVND (reference sequence). The CDR3 length is 14 residues. V lost 6 bases, J lost 4 bases, and 16 bases lay in between. For the CDR3, the DNA is TGTGCCAGTAGCCAGGGATTCGGGTGGTACGAGCAGTACTTC. This sequence encodes CASSQGFGWYEQYF.

This chain links TRBV29-1 with TRBJ1-2; 8 bases fit TRBD1. CDR3 size: 12 residues. V was clipped by 6 bases and J by 4 bases; unmatched bases: 4. Germline loops: CDR1 SQVTM, CDR2 ANQGSEA. CDR3 amino acids: CSVNDRGYGYTF. DNA for the CDR3: TGCAGCGTGAATGACAGGGGCTATGGCTACACCTTC.

The chain joins TRBV6-6 to TRBJ1-4; D possibly corresponds to TRBD1 (6 bases). The V gene lost 4 bases and the J gene lost 8 bases, with 11 bases spanning the gap. The CDR3 is 13 residues long. Germline V CDR1 and CDR2: MNHNY, SVGAGI (reference sequence). CDR3 nucleotides: TGTGCCAGCAGTTCGGGGGCGGCGGAAAAACTGTTTTTT. This gives the protein CASSSGAAEKLFF.

This chain connects TRBV5-1 to TRBJ2-5; 9 positions agree with TRBD1. CDR3 length equals 15 residues. Germline CDR1 reads SGHRS; CDR2 reads YFSETQ. With V trimmed by 4 bases and J by 4 bases, 8 bases remained unmatched. This chain's CDR3 is CASSQPGQGRETQYF. Written as DNA, the CDR3 is TGCGCCAGCAGCCAACCGGGACAGGGACGAGAGACCCAGTACTTC.

V gene TRBV10-3 combines with J gene TRBJ2-5; D is possibly TRBD1 (5 bases). Germline V gene sequence: CDR1 ENHRY, CDR2 SYGVKD. CDR3 length equals 12 residues. Trimming shortened V by 3 bases and J by 7 bases, and 9 bases separated the two germline ends. CDR3 loop: CAISDGQGTQYF. Here the CDR3 DNA reads TGTGCCATCAGTGACGGCCAGGGGACCCAGTACTTC.

This clonotype has a handful of counts. This chain links TRBV25-1 with TRBJ1-5, with 9 bases that match TRBD1. Germline V gene data show CDR1 as MGHDK and CDR2 as SYGVNS. With V trimmed by 8 bases and J by 1 base, 6 bases remained unmatched. CDR3 length: 15 amino acids. CDR3 nucleotide sequence: TGTGCCAGCGCCTGGGACAGGGAGAGCAATCAGCCCCAGCATTTT. This translates into CASAWDRESNQPQHF.